Only one count was recorded for the clone carrying this T cell receptor beta chain. Method: immunoSEQ multiplex PCR; TCRdb's copy keeps in-frame clones and lacks some. The table includes over 75,000 clones, roughly 93% detected once. Per the germline V gene, CDR1 is SGHVS and CDR2 is FNYEAQ. This CDR3 contains 13 residues. With V trimmed by 2 bases and J by 6 bases, 0 bases remained unmatched. The sample comes from a study of OX40 agonist ivuxolimab in advanced cancers. The sequence was collected from an adult with an advanced solid tumor such as melanoma, head and neck, liver or kidney cancer. The sequencing used CD4+ or CD8+ T cells sorted from blood, collected in a trial of the OX40 agonist ivuxolimab. The V call is TRBV7-6, the J call TRBJ2-2; TRBD1 matches at 7 bases. CDR3 sequence (DNA): TGTGCCAGCAGCTTACAGGGGGCCGGGGAGCTGTTTTTT. Encoded protein: CASSLQGAGELFF.